This TCR beta chain was found in a study of T-cell reconstitution after alpha-beta-depleted transplantation in children. V gave up 0 bases and J gave up 0 bases, with 16 bases separating them. The CDR3 is made up of 18 amino acids. Per germline, CDR1 MNHEY and CDR2 SVGAGI. During its preparation, the TCRbeta library received unique molecular identifiers. TCRdb reprocessed the PCR reads with MiXCR, giving one entry per CDR3 protein. The sample lists around 400,000 distinct CDR3 sequences; roughly 22% were seen once. The sequencing used PBMCs from the stem cell graft donor, collected from the stem cell graft. The chain carries TRBV6-5 and TRBJ2-3, with D perhaps assigned TRBD1 or TRBD2 (5 bases each). This TCR derives from a human donor who donated a stem cell graft to a child with acute myeloid leukemia. The CDR3 DNA follows: TGTGCCAGCAGTTACTCTAATCGGGGCAGGAAGAGCACAGATACGCAGTATTTT. Translation: CASSYSNRGRKSTDTQYF.